The 14 T cell receptor beta chains listed next were all sequenced from one sample in a study of T cells after yellow fever vaccination. MiXCR was run by TCRdb on the 5' RACE reads, yielding one entry per CDR3 protein. The sample includes about 500,000 distinct CDR3 sequences, about a sixth of them seen just once. The sequencing used PBMCs, collected 4 to 6 days after the first yellow fever vaccination. These receptors all stem from a man in his late teens or twenties who received the YFV17D yellow fever vaccine.

This clonotype turned up a few times. The chain carries TRBV20-1 and TRBJ1-6; possibly TRBD1 for D (6 bases). The germline CDR1 and CDR2 sequences are DFQATT and SNEGSKA (reference sequence). V lost 4 bases and J lost 8, with 12 bases in between. This CDR3 is 13 amino acids long. Here the CDR3 DNA reads TGCAGTGCTATTTACAGGGAGGATTCACCCCTCCACTTT. As protein: CSAIYREDSPLHF.

This clonotype was seen a few times. This chain connects TRBV20-1 to TRBJ1-5, with D possibly matching TRBD1 (6 bases). Trimming took 5 bases from V and 0 from J, leaving 14 bases between them. The CDR3 runs to 15 residues. Germline V CDR1 and CDR2: DFQATT, SNEGSKA (reference sequence). The CDR3 sequence: CSAGGGPYSNQPQHF. In DNA, the CDR3 is TGCAGTGCTGGGGGGGGGCCCTATAGCAATCAGCCCCAGCATTTT.

This clonotype has a count of ten or more. Sequence at one end of the junction differs from germline and may be a read error. This chain links TRBV7-3 with TRBJ1-1; perhaps TRBD1 as D (6 bases). CDR1 and CDR2 from the germline V gene are SGHTA and FQGTGA. The CDR3 runs to 14 residues. In DNA, the CDR3 is TGTGCCAGCAGCATAACAGGGCCAGGTACTGAAGCTTTCTTT. This encodes CASSITGPGTEAFF.

This chain uses TRBV6-4 with TRBJ2-3; 9 bases line up with TRBD2. Trimming cost V 5 bases and J 5 bases; bases outside gene matches: 5. The germline V gene encodes CDR1 MRHNA and CDR2 SNTAGT. The CDR3 sequence is 14 residues long. CDR3: CASSKLAGQDTQYF. The CDR3 DNA reads TGTGCCAGCAGTAAGCTAGCGGGACAAGATACGCAGTATTTT.

This clonotype has a handful of counts. V gene TRBV5-4 combines with J gene TRBJ2-1; TRBD2 matches 9 bases. Germline CDR1 SGHNT, CDR2 YYREEE (reference sequence). V shed 0 bases, J shed 7 bases, and the junction held 8 bases outside the gene matches. The CDR3 consists of 16 residues. The CDR3 DNA reads as TGTGCCAGCAGCTTGGGAGTAGGCGGGGGGGCAAATGAGCAGTTCTTC. This encodes CASSLGVGGGANEQFF.

The gene calls are TRBV19 and TRBJ2-5; 10 nucleotides align to TRBD1. CDR1 is LNHDA, CDR2 SQIVND, per germline (reference sequence). Trimming removed 9 bases from V and 5 bases from J; junction bases left unmatched: 9. The CDR3 is made up of 14 amino acids. CDR3 nucleotides: TGTGCCAGCGTGGGACAGGGGAGCTGGGAGACCCAGTACTTC. This sequence encodes CASVGQGSWETQYF.

Only a few counts were recorded for this clonotype. This chain uses TRBV15 with TRBJ2-2; 9 bases line up with TRBD2. V lost 0 bases to trimming and J lost 0 bases; unmatched junction nucleotides: 14. This CDR3 contains 21 residues. Germline CDR1 reads LNHNV; CDR2 reads YYDKDF (reference sequence). CDR3: CATSRDFGGSGGPANTGELFF. The CDR3 DNA reads as TGTGCCACCAGCAGAGATTTTGGGGGTAGCGGGGGACCCGCGAACACCGGGGAGCTGTTTTTT.

The CDR3, as DNA: TGCGCCAGCAGCCAACAAGGGACAGGGGGTTTGAAAGAGCAGTACTTC. Translated: CASSQQGTGGLKEQYF. The genes are TRBV4-1 and TRBJ2-7; 11 nucleotides match TRBD1. Germline-derived CDR1 and CDR2 are MGHRA and YSYEKL. V gave up 2 bases and J gave up 7 bases; unmatched junction bases: 10. The CDR3 length is 16 residues.

This chain joins TRBV10-3 and TRBJ2-4, with 9 bases fitting TRBD1. J was trimmed by 8 bases and V by 4 bases; bases with no gene match: 12. Germline CDR1 reads ENHRY; CDR2 reads SYGVKD. CDR3 length: 16 amino acids. The CDR3 DNA is TGTGCCATCAGTGGTCGGCCCCGGGACAGGGAGGACATTCAGTACTTC. This codes for CAISGRPRDREDIQYF.

V and J are TRBV5-4 and TRBJ2-7; possibly TRBD2 for D (7 bases). The CDR3 spans 13 residues. V gave up 4 bases and J gave up 5 bases, with 13 bases separating them. Germline CDR1 reads SGHNT; CDR2 reads YYREEE (reference sequence). Here the CDR3 reads CASSRGGVDEQYF. DNA of the CDR3: TGTGCCAGCAGCAGAGGGGGGGTGGACGAGCAGTACTTC. The whole variable domain, remainder taken from reference TRBV5-4 and TRBJ2-7, is ETGVTQSPTHLIKTRGQQVTLRCSSQSGHNTVSWYQQALGQGPQFIFQYYREEENGRGNFPPRFSGLQFPNYSSELNVNALELDDSALYLCASSRGGVDEQYFGPGTRLTVT.

In its sample, this clonotype was seen a few times. The chain carries TRBV19 and TRBJ1-4, with 7 bases identical to TRBD1. J lost 7 bases, V lost 4 bases, and 3 bases had no gene match. The CDR3 has 13 amino acids. Germline V CDR1 and CDR2: LNHDA, SQIVND (reference sequence). CDR3 in amino acids: CASSKDRPEKLFF. The DNA of the CDR3 is TGTGCCAGTAGTAAGGACAGGCCTGAAAAACTGTTTTTT.

This clonotype came up a few times. CDR3 protein: CASSIFNTGELFF. CDR3 sequence (DNA): TGTGCCAGTAGTATATTCAACACCGGGGAGCTGTTTTTT. V gene TRBV19 combines with J gene TRBJ2-2; no clear D gene. Germline V lookup: CDR1 LNHDA, CDR2 SQIVND (reference sequence). This CDR3 region has 13 residues. Deletions cut 2 bases from V and 2 bases from J, with 3 bases between.

The chain couples TRBV7-9 to TRBJ2-6; D may be TRBD1 (5 bases). The CDR3 has 17 residues. V was pared by 0 bases and J by 0 bases, with 9 bases between. Per germline, CDR1 SEHNR and CDR2 FQNEAQ (reference sequence). The CDR3: CASSLAQGHSGANVLTF. The CDR3 nucleotides are TGTGCCAGCAGCTTAGCCCAGGGCCACTCTGGGGCCAACGTCCTGACTTTC.

Ten or more counts support this clonotype. This chain connects TRBV5-1 to TRBJ2-7; maybe TRBD2 (6 bases). The CDR3 covers 14 residues. From germline, CDR1 is SGHRS and CDR2 YFSETQ. The V gene lost 4 bases and the J gene lost 5 bases, with 16 bases spanning the gap. CDR3 in amino acids: CASSISGRGDEQYV. The CDR3 coding sequence is TGCGCCAGCAGCATTTCCGGGAGAGGGGACGAGCAGTACGTC.